This T cell receptor (beta chain) was sequenced in a study of shared clonotypes between healthy human individuals. The germline V gene has CDR1 LGHNA and CDR2 YNFKEQ. Trimming shortened V by 8 bases and J by 8 bases, and 16 bases separated the two germline ends. This CDR3 contains 13 residues. Study results and caveats: A generally larger estimated richness was seen in naive subsets than in memory subsets.

Details on this clone: Its antigen is still unknown.

TCRdb's copy holds only in-frame clones and misses some; the assay was immunoSEQ multiplex PCR. The sample gives about 1 million clones, around four fifths of which show up once; 1.4% is in the top ten. The chain joins TRBV4-2 to TRBJ2-1; D assignment may be TRBD1 or TRBD2 (5 bases each). Material: memory CD4+ T cells sorted from blood. Subset indicated: CD45RA-negative fraction. The source of this sequence is a young man in good health. Here the CDR3 reads CASGPRGADEQFF. The CDR3 nucleotides read TGTGCCAGCGGACCAAGGGGAGCGGATGAGCAGTTCTTC.